This TCR beta chain came from a study of OX40 agonist ivuxolimab in advanced cancers. Background on the study: Averaging approximately 60 years in age, with a range of about 20 to 90, the cohort was approximately 83% male.

Profiling relied on immunoSEQ multiplex PCR, and the TCRdb table lists in-frame clones only, not all of them. The sample consists of around 70,000 clones, 88% of them appearing once. Germline V gene data show CDR1 as MNHNS and CDR2 as SASEGT. The ends lost 0 bases at V and 1 base at J; junction bases unmatched: 10. The CDR3 covers 19 residues. This receptor was taken from an adult with an advanced solid tumor such as melanoma, head and neck, liver or kidney cancer. This chain connects TRBV6-1 to TRBJ2-5, with 11 nucleotides matching TRBD1. Specimen: CD4+ or CD8+ T cells sorted from blood, collected in a trial of the OX40 agonist ivuxolimab. The CDR3 loop reads CASSEAPGQGAHFQETQYF. CDR3 in DNA: TGTGCCAGCAGTGAAGCGCCCGGACAGGGGGCTCACTTCCAAGAGACCCAGTACTTC.